The 10 T cell receptor beta chains presented below share a single source sample, sequenced in a study of Graves' ophthalmopathy and Graves' hyperthyroidism. The sequenced template was RNA, covering the TCR beta CDR3 region. Amplification began with first-round RT-PCR using HTBI primers, then second-round multiplex PCR was performed. TCRdb reprocessed the multiplex PCR reads with MiXCR, giving one entry per CDR3 protein. Of over 200,000 distinct CDR3 sequences listed, 25% to 30% are singletons. Sequencing was carried out using peripheral blood. These TCRs come from a man in his fifties or sixties with Graves' ophthalmopathy.

The chain links TRBV6-1 to TRBJ1-1; possibly TRBD1 for D (6 bases). Per the germline V gene, CDR1 is MNHNS and CDR2 is SASEGT. The CDR3 runs to 14 residues. The germline V and J ends were trimmed by 8 bases and 0 bases, with 13 bases remaining between them. CDR3 DNA: TGTGCCAGCTCCTGGGGGGGCGTGAACACTGAAGCTTTCTTT. Translating gives CASSWGGVNTEAFF.

This clonotype was recorded at least ten times. The junction and the germline gene differ at one end; a read error may be behind it. V gene TRBV28 combines with J gene TRBJ2-7; D is unclear. The CDR3 consists of 14 residues. The V gene's germline CDR1 is MDHEN and CDR2 SYDVKM. The CDR3 region is CASNDFLGSCEQYF. As DNA, the CDR3 is TGTGCCAGCAACGACTTCCTGGGATCCTGCGAGCAGTACTTC.

This clonotype was seen many times. The V gene is TRBV12-3 or TRBV12-4, the J gene TRBJ1-1; D remains unclear. Trimming cost V 7 bases and J 0 bases, with 9 bases left between them. The CDR3 runs to 13 residues. The CDR3 here is CASTLSMNTEAFF. CDR3 sequence (DNA): TGTGCCAGCACCTTATCAATGAACACTGAAGCTTTCTTT.

This clonotype was seen ten or more times. The chain joins TRBV11-2 to TRBJ1-2; TRBD1 aligns across 7 bases. The length of the CDR3 is 13 residues. The germline gives CDR1 SGHAT, CDR2 FQNNGV. The trim removed 0 bases at V and 10 bases at J, leaving 5 bases unmatched. The CDR3 sequence is CASSLDRQGDYTF. The CDR3 nucleotides are TGTGCCAGCAGCTTAGACCGACAGGGAGACTACACCTTC.

The chain has TRBV12-3 or TRBV12-4 and TRBJ2-7; D gene ambiguous. CDR3 size: 14 residues. Trimming stripped 5 bases from V and 3 bases from J, with 14 bases between. The chain's CDR3 is CASSNVDMYYEQYF. CDR3 DNA sequence: TGTGCCAGCAGTAACGTAGACATGTACTACGAGCAGTACTTC.

The sample holds many counts of this clonotype. This rearrangement joins TRBV20-1 to TRBJ2-5; no reliable D call. V lost 3 bases and J 5 bases, leaving 13 bases between the germline ends. The CDR3 is 13 amino acids. Per germline, CDR1 DFQATT and CDR2 SNEGSKA (reference sequence). The CDR3 DNA is TGCAGTGCTAGCGACCAGATAGGGGAGACCCAGTACTTC. Its protein product is CSASDQIGETQYF.

This clonotype has ten or more counts. The chain has TRBV28 and TRBJ2-7, with 10 bases aligning to TRBD1. The trim removed 6 bases at V and 11 bases at J, leaving 1 base unmatched. The CDR3 runs 10 residues. Per germline, CDR1 MDHEN and CDR2 SYDVKM. The CDR3 region has the DNA TGTGCCAGCAGAGGGACAGGGGAGTACTTC. Residues: CASRGTGEYF.

This clonotype was detected many times. The chain has TRBV11-2 and TRBJ2-5; TRBD2 agrees at 9 bases. This CDR3 contains 16 residues. Germline CDR1 and CDR2: SGHAT and FQNNGV. The V segment lost 0 bases and the J segment 4 bases; nucleotides outside the gene matches: 6. This CDR3 reads CASSLDRSSGTETQYF. The CDR3, as DNA: TGTGCCAGCAGCTTAGATCGGTCTAGCGGGACAGAGACCCAGTACTTC.

This clonotype was recorded once. The chain combines TRBV6-2 or TRBV6-3 with TRBJ2-5; D might be TRBD2 (6 bases). The V end was cut by 2 bases, the J end by 1 base, with 8 bases between. The CDR3 has 14 residues. The germline V gene encodes CDR1 MNHEY and CDR2 SVGEGT. The DNA for the CDR3 is TGTGCCAGCAGTTACGGAGGGAGCCAAGAGACCCAGTACTTC. This codes for CASSYGGSQETQYF.

The J gene is TRBJ2-6, the V gene TRBV6-1, with D perhaps being TRBD1 or TRBD2 (5 bases each). This CDR3 is built from 16 residues. The V and J ends lost 7 bases and 2 bases respectively, with 15 bases between them. CDR1 is MNHNS and CDR2 is SASEGT in the germline V gene. The CDR3 DNA is TGTGCCAGCACCATTGGGGGTTTCGCTGGGGCCAACGTCCTGACTTTC. Translation gives CASTIGGFAGANVLTF.